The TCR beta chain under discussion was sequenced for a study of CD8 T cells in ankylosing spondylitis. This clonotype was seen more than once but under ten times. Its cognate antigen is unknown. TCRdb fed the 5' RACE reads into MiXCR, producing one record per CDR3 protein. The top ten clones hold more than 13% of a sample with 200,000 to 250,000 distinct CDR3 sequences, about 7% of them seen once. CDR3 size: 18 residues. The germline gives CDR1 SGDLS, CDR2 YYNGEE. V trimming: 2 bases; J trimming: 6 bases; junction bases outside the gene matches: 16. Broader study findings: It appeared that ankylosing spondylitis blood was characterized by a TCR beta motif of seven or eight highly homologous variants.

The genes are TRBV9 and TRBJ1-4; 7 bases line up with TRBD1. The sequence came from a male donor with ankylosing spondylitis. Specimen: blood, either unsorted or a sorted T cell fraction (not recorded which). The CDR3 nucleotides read TGTGCCAGCAGCGTGGGGCCCTATCGGAGAGGGGGCTATGAAAAACTGTTTTTT. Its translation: CASSVGPYRRGGYEKLFF.